The 10 T cell receptor beta chains below come from one sample, sequenced in a study of blood T cell repertoires in COVID-19. Here immunoSEQ multiplex PCR was the method, and the copy in TCRdb shows in-frame clones only, minus some. This table has 220,000 or so clones, roughly 89% appearing once. The sample taken for sequencing was PBMCs or T cells enriched from blood (not recorded which). These receptors were obtained from a woman between 35 and 50 years old who had recovered from COVID-19.

The chain links TRBV2 to TRBJ2-7; the D is unclear. The CDR3 loop spans 15 amino acids. Germline-derived CDR1 and CDR2 are SNHLY and FYNNEI. Trimming removed 2 bases from V and 7 bases from J, with 18 bases in between. The CDR3 reads CASSEMGQPVEEQYV. CDR3 DNA: TGTGCCAGCAGTGAAATGGGCCAACCGGTGGAAGAGCAGTACGTC.

This clone came up a few times. The chain couples TRBV19 to TRBJ1-5; D ambiguous. Trimming removed 4 bases from V and 0 bases from J, with 13 bases in between. The CDR3 covers 16 residues. Germline V gives CDR1 LNHDA, CDR2 SQIVND (reference sequence). CDR3 in amino acids: CASSTLPGISNQPQHF. CDR3 DNA sequence: TGTGCCAGTAGTACCCTTCCCGGGATTAGCAATCAGCCCCAGCATTTT.

J is TRBJ1-2 and V is TRBV27, with 10 bases lining up with TRBD1. The CDR3 loop spans 15 amino acids. The germline V gene has CDR1 MNHEY and CDR2 SMNVEV (reference sequence). The V gene end was trimmed by 6 bases and the J gene end by 3 bases; junction bases not matched to a gene: 7. CDR3 region: CASRDRGAPYYGYTF. CDR3 nucleotide sequence: TGTGCCAGCAGGGACAGGGGGGCGCCCTACTATGGCTACACCTTC.

CDR3 sequence (DNA): TGTGCCAACAAAACAGGGGACTACGAGCAGTACGTC. This gives the protein CANKTGDYEQYV. The rearrangement links TRBV5-4 to TRBJ2-7; 7 bases map to TRBD1. The CDR3 spans 12 residues. V trimming: 9 bases; J trimming: 3 bases; junction bases outside the gene matches: 6. Germline lookup yields CDR1 SGHNT and CDR2 YYREEE (reference sequence).

The rearrangement links TRBV27 to TRBJ1-1, with a tentative D call TRBD1 (5 bases). The CDR3 runs 17 residues. The V gene's germline CDR1 is MNHEY and CDR2 SMNVEV (reference sequence). With 2 bases removed from V and 1 base from J, the gap between germline ends came to 17 bases. The CDR3 spells CASSLLSTGQANTEAFF. CDR3 in DNA: TGTGCCAGCAGTTTACTTAGCACAGGTCAAGCGAACACTGAAGCTTTCTTT.

V usage is TRBV7-8 and J usage is TRBJ2-6; tentatively, D is TRBD2 (5 bases). Germline V lookup: CDR1 SGHVS, CDR2 FQNEAQ. V was pared by 3 bases and J by 0 bases, with 15 bases between. The CDR3 totals 18 residues. This CDR3 reads CASSFRRTTYSGANVLTF. The DNA for the CDR3 is TGTGCCAGCAGCTTCAGGAGGACCACTTACTCTGGGGCCAACGTCCTGACTTTC.

V and J are TRBV29-1 and TRBJ2-3; D unclear. V lost 0 bases and J 2 bases, leaving 9 bases between the germline ends. Germline V gene sequence: CDR1 SQVTM, CDR2 ANQGSEA. CDR3 length: 14 residues. The CDR3 bases are TGCAGCGTTGAAGATCTTGCGGTCACAGATACGCAGTATTTT. Residues: CSVEDLAVTDTQYF.

The chain has TRBV5-1 and TRBJ1-3; D gene unclear. Per the germline V gene, CDR1 is SGHRS and CDR2 is YFSETQ. CDR3 length equals 17 residues. V was shortened by 0 bases and J by 2 bases, with 15 bases between the two germline ends. The DNA for the CDR3 is TGCGCCAGCAGCTTGGTCGTGGGAGGTTCCCCTGGAAACACCATATATTTT. Amino acid sequence: CASSLVVGGSPGNTIYF. Together with reference TRBV5-1 and TRBJ1-3, the CDR3 gives the full variable domain: KAGVTQTPRYLIKTRGQQVTLSCSPISGHRSVSWYQQTPGQGLQFLFEYFSETQRNKGNFPGRFSGRQFSNSRSEMNVSTLELGDSALYLCASSLVVGGSPGNTIYFGEGSWLTVV.

This chain joins TRBV9 and TRBJ1-2; no clear D gene. The CDR3 consists of 15 residues. The ends were cut back, 0 bases at V and 4 bases at J, with 13 bases in the middle. CDR1 is SGDLS, CDR2 YYNGEE, per germline. The CDR3 DNA is TGTGCCAGCAGCGTAGAGTCCTTGGAGGGCTATGGCTACACCTTC. It translates to CASSVESLEGYGYTF.

This sequence joins TRBV30 and TRBJ1-5, with D possibly TRBD1 on 5 matching bases. This CDR3 contains 15 residues. V lost 1 base to trimming and J lost 4 bases, with 14 bases between them. Germline lookup yields CDR1 GTSNPN and CDR2 SVGIG (reference sequence). The CDR3: CAWSGSGVGNQPQHF. The DNA of the CDR3 is TGTGCCTGGAGTGGATCGGGGGTTGGGAATCAGCCCCAGCATTTT.